One sample yielded the 13 T cell receptor beta chains listed below, sequenced in a study of shared clonotypes between healthy human individuals. Repertoires were generated with immunoSEQ multiplex PCR, while TCRdb's copy carries only in-frame clones and drops some. The table has more than 850,000 clones, 75% to 85% seen once. Sequencing used memory CD4+ T cells from PBMCs. Subset noted: CD45RA-negative fraction. The receptors derive from a man in his late teens or twenties in good health. Some clones in this sample may be carry-over from other donors' samples.

The chain employs TRBV2 and TRBJ2-1; D unclear. Germline loops: CDR1 SNHLY, CDR2 FYNNEI. V lost 7 bases, J lost 0 bases, and 13 bases lay in between. The CDR3 has 15 residues. The DNA of the CDR3 is TGTGCCAGCACCGGGTCTAAGAGCTCCTACAATGAGCAGTTCTTC. Residues: CASTGSKSSYNEQFF.

The chain has TRBV5-1 and TRBJ1-1; D may be TRBD1 (5 bases). From germline, CDR1 is SGHRS and CDR2 YFSETQ. CDR3 length: 15 amino acids. V was cut by 3 bases and J by 5 bases, with 17 bases left in between. In DNA, the CDR3 is TGCGCCAGCAGCTCCGGGGCCCGGAGGTATACTGAAGCTTTCTTT. It is translated as CASSSGARRYTEAFF.

This chain joins TRBV9 and TRBJ1-1, with TRBD1 matching over 8 bases. The length of the CDR3 is 14 residues. From germline, CDR1 is SGDLS and CDR2 YYNGEE. Trimming took 1 base from V and 4 from J; bases not matched to a gene: 3. This CDR3 is CASSVRTGPTEAFF. The CDR3 bases are TGTGCCAGCAGCGTAAGGACAGGGCCCACTGAAGCTTTCTTT.

Turning to this clone: This same CDR3 is encoded by further DNA sequences in the sample. V and J are TRBV6-1 and TRBJ1-2; D gene ambiguous. Trimming removed 4 bases from V and 3 bases from J, with 6 bases in between. This CDR3 region has 12 residues. Germline V lookup: CDR1 MNHNS, CDR2 SASEGT. The CDR3 nucleotides read TGTGCCAGCAGTGCGAGGGACTATGGCTACACCTTC. Amino acid sequence: CASSARDYGYTF.

V usage is TRBV19 and J usage is TRBJ1-3, with TRBD1 matching over 8 bases. In germline, CDR1 is LNHDA, CDR2 SQIVND (reference sequence). This CDR3 has 14 amino acids. V was pared by 7 bases and J by 8 bases, with 10 bases of the junction left unmatched. For the CDR3, the DNA is TGTGCCAGTACCAGGACAGGGAGACAAGACACCATATATTTT. This gives the protein CASTRTGRQDTIYF.

The chain is built from TRBV7-5 and TRBJ2-3. TRBV7-5 corresponds to a pseudogene. The CDR3 is 20 residues long. The CDR3 here is CVRSLAPGGTGSGGTDTQYF. CDR3 in DNA: TGTGTCAGAAGCTTAGCGCCGGGTGGGACCGGGTCGGGCGGCACAGATACGCAGTATTTT.

The chain employs TRBV6-5 and TRBJ2-1, with TRBD2 matching 7 bases. This CDR3 spans 15 amino acids. The germline V gene encodes CDR1 MNHEY and CDR2 SVGAGI. V shed 6 bases and J 7 bases; nucleotides not matched to a gene: 12. The CDR3 DNA sequence: TGTGCCAGCAGGCCACTAGCGACATTCAGAAATGAGCAGTTCTTC. As protein: CASRPLATFRNEQFF.

This chain connects TRBV7-9 to TRBJ1-1; TRBD1 agrees at 8 bases. The CDR3 has 13 residues. Looked up from germline, CDR1 is SEHNR and CDR2 is FQNEAQ (reference sequence). V lost 4 bases, J lost 10 bases, and 8 bases stayed unmatched. DNA for the CDR3: TGTGCCAGCAGCTCACAGGGGGGTGTTGGAGCTTTCTTT. It is translated as CASSSQGGVGAFF.

This clone has at least ten counts. Distinct nucleotide sequences in the sample also encode this CDR3. The genes are TRBV7-9 and TRBJ1-5; D is unclear. The CDR3 is 14 amino acids. V gave up 6 bases and J gave up 2 bases, with 11 bases separating them. The germline V gene encodes CDR1 SEHNR and CDR2 FQNEAQ (reference sequence). CDR3 sequence reads: CASSRGGGNQPQHF. CDR3 nucleotide sequence: TGTGCCAGCAGTAGAGGTGGGGGCAATCAGCCCCAGCATTTT.

The CDR3 DNA follows: TGTGCCAGCACACCGGGACTAGCGGATTTCGAGCAGTACTTC. Its translation is CASTPGLADFEQYF. The chain combines TRBV28 with TRBJ2-7, with TRBD2 matching 11 bases. After removal of 7 bases from V and 6 bases from J, the junction contained 8 bases not matched to a gene. CDR3 length: 14 amino acids. Germline CDR1 reads MDHEN; CDR2 reads SYDVKM.

This clone was picked up a small number of times. The chain uses TRBV7-3 and TRBJ1-1; 7 positions agree with TRBD1. The CDR3 is made up of 14 amino acids. J lost 1 base, V lost 6 bases, and 5 bases had no gene match. The germline V gene encodes CDR1 SGHTA and CDR2 FQGTGA. The CDR3 DNA is TGTGCCAGCAGGGCGGGACAGAGGAACACTGAAGCTTTCTTT. Translated, it gives CASRAGQRNTEAFF.

Comments on this clone: The identical CDR3 is also encoded by other nucleotide sequences in the sample. The chain combines TRBV10-3 with TRBJ2-5, with D uncertain. CDR1 is ENHRY and CDR2 is SYGVKD in the germline V gene. Trimming removed 8 bases from V and 1 base from J, with 8 bases in between. The CDR3 is made up of 12 amino acids. This CDR3 is CAISDGQETQYF. Here the CDR3 DNA reads TGTGCCATCTCGGACGGCCAAGAGACCCAGTACTTC.

The chain joins TRBV5-1 to TRBJ2-7, with a weak D call TRBD2 (10 bases). Germline V gene sequence: CDR1 SGHRS, CDR2 YFSETQ. This CDR3 has 18 amino acids. The ends were cut back, 5 bases at V and 6 bases at J, with 30 bases in the middle. The CDR3 nucleotides are TGCGCCAGCAGACCCGGGACAGGGATTCCTAGCGGGAGTTCCGAGCAGTACTTC. Its protein product is CASRPGTGIPSGSSEQYF.